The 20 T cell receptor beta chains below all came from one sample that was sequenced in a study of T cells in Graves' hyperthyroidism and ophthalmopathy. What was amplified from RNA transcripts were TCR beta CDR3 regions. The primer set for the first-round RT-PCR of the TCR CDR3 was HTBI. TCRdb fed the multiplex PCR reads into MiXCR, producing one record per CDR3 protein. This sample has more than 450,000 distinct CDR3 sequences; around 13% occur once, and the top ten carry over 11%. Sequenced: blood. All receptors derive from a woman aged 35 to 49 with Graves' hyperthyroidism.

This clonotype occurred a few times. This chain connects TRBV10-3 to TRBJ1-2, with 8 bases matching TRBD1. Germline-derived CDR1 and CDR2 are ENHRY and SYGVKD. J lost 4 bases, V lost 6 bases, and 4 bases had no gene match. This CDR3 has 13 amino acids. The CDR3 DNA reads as TGTGCCATCAGGGACAGGGAAACCTATGGCTACACCTTC. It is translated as CAIRDRETYGYTF.

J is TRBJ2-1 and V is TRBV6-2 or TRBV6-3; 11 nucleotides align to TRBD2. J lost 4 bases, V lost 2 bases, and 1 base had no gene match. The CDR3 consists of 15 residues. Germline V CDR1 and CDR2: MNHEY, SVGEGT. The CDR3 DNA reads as TGTGCCAGCAGTTACGTAGCGGGAGGGTACAATGAGCAGTTCTTC. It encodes CASSYVAGGYNEQFF.

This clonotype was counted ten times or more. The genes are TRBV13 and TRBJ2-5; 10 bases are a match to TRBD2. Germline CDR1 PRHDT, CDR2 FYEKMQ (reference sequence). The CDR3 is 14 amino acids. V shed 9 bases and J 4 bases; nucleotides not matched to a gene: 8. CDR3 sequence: CASREAGGIETQYF. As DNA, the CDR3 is TGTGCCAGTCGAGAAGCGGGAGGGATAGAGACCCAGTACTTC.

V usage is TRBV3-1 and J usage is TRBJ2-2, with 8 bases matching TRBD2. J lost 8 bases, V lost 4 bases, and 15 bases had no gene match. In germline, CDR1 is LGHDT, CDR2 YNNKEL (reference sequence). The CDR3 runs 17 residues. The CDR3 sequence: CASSLHYTAGDPGELFF. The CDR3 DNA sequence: TGTGCCAGCAGCCTCCACTACACAGCGGGAGACCCGGGGGAGCTGTTTTTT.

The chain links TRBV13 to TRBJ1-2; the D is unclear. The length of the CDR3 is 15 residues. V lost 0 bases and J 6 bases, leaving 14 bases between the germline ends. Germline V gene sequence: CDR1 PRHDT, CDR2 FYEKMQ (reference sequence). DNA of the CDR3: TGTGCCAGCAGCTTAGGGAGCCCTATTCCCCATGGCTACACCTTC. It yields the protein CASSLGSPIPHGYTF.

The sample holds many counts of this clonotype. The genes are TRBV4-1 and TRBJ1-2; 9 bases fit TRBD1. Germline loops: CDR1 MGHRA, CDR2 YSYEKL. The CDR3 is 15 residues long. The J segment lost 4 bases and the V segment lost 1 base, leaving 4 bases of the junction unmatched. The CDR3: CASSQGTGDSYGYTF. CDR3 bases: TGCGCCAGCAGCCAAGGGACAGGGGATAGCTATGGCTACACCTTC.

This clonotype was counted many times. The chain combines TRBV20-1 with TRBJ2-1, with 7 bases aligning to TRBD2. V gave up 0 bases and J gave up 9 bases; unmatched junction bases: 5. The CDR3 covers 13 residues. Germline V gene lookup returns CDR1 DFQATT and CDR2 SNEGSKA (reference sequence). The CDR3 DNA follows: TGCAGTGCTAGAGATCTTGGGGAGGGTGAGCAGTTCTTC. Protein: CSARDLGEGEQFF.

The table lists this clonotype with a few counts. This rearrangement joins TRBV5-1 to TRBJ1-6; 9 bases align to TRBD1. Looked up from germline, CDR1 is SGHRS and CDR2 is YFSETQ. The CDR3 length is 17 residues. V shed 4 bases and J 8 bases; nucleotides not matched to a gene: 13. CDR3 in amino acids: CASSPEDRGGDHSPLHF. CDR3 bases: TGCGCCAGCAGCCCTGAGGACAGGGGAGGAGATCATTCACCCCTCCACTTT.

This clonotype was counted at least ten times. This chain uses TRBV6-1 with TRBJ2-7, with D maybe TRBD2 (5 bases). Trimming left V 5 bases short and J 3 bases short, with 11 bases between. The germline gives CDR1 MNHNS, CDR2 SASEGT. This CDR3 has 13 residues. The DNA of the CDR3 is TGTGCCAGCAGTTCATCGGACTTCTACGAGCAGTACTTC. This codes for CASSSSDFYEQYF.

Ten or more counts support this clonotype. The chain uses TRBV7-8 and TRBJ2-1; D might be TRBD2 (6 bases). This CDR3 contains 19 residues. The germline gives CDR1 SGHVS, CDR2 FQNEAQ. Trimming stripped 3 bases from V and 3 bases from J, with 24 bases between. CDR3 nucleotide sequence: TGTGCCAGCAGCTTGGTGTCCAATCCGGGACTCGATATCTACAATGAGCAGTTCTTC. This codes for CASSLVSNPGLDIYNEQFF.

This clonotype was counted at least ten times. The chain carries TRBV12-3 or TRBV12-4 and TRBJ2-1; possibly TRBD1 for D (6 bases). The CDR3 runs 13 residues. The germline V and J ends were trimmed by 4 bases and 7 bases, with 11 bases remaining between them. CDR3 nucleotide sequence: TGTGCCAGCAGTTCGGACAGACGTAATGAGCAGTTCTTC. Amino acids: CASSSDRRNEQFF.

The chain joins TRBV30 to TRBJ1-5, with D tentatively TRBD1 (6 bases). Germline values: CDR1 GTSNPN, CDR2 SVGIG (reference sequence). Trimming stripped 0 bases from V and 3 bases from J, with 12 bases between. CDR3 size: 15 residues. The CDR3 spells CAWSVSAGANQPQHF. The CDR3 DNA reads TGTGCCTGGAGTGTATCGGCAGGGGCCAATCAGCCCCAGCATTTT.

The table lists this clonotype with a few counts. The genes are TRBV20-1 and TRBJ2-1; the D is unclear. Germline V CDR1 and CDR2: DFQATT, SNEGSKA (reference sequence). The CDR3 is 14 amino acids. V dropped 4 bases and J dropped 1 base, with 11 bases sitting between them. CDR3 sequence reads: CSAIVPHSYNEQFF. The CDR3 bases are TGCAGTGCTATCGTCCCCCATTCCTACAATGAGCAGTTCTTC.

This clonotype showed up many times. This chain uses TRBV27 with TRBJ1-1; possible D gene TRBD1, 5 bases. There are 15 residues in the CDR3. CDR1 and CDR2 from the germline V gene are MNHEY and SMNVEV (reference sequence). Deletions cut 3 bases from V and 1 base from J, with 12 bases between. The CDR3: CASSFQPGGNTEAFF. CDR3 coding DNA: TGTGCCAGCAGTTTCCAACCGGGGGGGAACACTGAAGCTTTCTTT.

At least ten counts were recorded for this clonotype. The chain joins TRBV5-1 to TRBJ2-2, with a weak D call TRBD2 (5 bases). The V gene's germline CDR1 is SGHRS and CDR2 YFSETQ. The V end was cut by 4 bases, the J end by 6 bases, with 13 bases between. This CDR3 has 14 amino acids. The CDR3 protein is CASSPMSGPGELFF. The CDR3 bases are TGCGCCAGCAGCCCAATGAGCGGTCCCGGGGAGCTGTTTTTT.

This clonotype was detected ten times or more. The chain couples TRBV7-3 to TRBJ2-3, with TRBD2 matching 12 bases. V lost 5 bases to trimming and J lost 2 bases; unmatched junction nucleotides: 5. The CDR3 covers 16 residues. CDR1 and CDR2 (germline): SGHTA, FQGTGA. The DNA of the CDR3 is TGTGCCAGCAGCCCGAGGACTAGCGGGGCCACAGATACGCAGTATTTT. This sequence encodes CASSPRTSGATDTQYF.

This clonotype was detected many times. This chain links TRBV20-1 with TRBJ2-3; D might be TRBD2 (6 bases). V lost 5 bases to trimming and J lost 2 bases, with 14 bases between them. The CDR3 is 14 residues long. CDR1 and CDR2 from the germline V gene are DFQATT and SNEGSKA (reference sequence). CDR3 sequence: CSAERGKNTDTQYF. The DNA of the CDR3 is TGCAGTGCTGAACGGGGGAAAAACACAGATACGCAGTATTTT.

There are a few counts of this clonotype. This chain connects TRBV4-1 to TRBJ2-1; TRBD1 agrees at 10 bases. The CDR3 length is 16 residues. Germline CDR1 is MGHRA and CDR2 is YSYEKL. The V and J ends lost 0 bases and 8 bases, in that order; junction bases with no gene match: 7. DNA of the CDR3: TGCGCCAGCAGCCAAGACCGGGACAGGGGTAGGCATGAGCAGTTCTTC. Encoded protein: CASSQDRDRGRHEQFF.

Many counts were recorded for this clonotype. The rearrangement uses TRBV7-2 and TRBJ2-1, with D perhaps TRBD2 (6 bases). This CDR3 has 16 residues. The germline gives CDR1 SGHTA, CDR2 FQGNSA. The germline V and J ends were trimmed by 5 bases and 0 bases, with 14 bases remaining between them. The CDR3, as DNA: TGTGCCAGCAGCCGAGACGGGGGAAGCTCCTACAATGAGCAGTTCTTC. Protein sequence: CASSRDGGSSYNEQFF.

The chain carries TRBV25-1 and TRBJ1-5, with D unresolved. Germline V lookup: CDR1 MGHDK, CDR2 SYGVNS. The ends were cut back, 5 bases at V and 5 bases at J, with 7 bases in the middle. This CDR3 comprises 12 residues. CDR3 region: CASSQLDQPQHF. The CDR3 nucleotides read TGTGCCAGCAGTCAGTTGGATCAGCCCCAGCATTTT.